The following is a T cell receptor (beta chain) sequence with its context. The clone's antigen remains unknown. Per-base qualities were not stored, and no clone one base away is much larger. The immunoSEQ hsTCRB v3.0 assay was used at survey level resolution to sequence the TRB variable region. The target sequencing depth for TRB was roughly 35,000-50,000 T-cell genomes per sample. An Illumina MiSeq with a v3 150-cycle kit was used to sequence the pooled TRB libraries. The paper's processing steps were these. Repertoire analysis ran in R within a reproducible Nextflow workflow covering QC, data transformation and analysis. LymphoSeq2, an R package for AIRR-Seq data exploration, was used to implement custom analyses. A few samples yielding fewer than 5000 total TRB sequences were excluded, leaving more than 150 analyzed HIV repertoires. Among the approximately 180 HIV repertoires that were kept, almost 60 were collected before ART initiation and about 130 were collected after ART initiation. Repertoires were downsampled to 5000 TRB nucleotide sequences, and summary statistics were averaged over 100 downsampling iterations. TRB sequences were retained for analysis only if CDR3 regions of at least seven amino acids were present. A Shannon entropy-derived clonality score and the Gini coefficient were used to measure diversity. In the repertoire networks, any two of the top 5000 CDR3 amino acid sequences were connected whenever the two sequences differed by an edit distance of one. Antigen specificity groups and MHC restriction were predicted for TRB CDR3 amino acid sequences with GLIPH2. To flag known associations with CMV, EBV, HIV or tissue antigens, CDR3 amino acid sequences were compared against VDJdb and McPAS-TCR. Pre-ART, post-ART and control groups were compared with Wilcoxon signed-rank tests and Holm-Bonferroni correction. The clones in this table, taken by TCRdb from immuneACCESS, are in-frame only. Not every clone is retained; where verified, under half of the shortfall comes from an unresolved V gene, and the cause of the rest is unknown. V and J calls and clone size are given by that table; D and trimming were obtained from the DNA. Present in this sample are around 13,000 clones, 80% of which were seen just once. The ten largest clones capture around 14% of the sample.

To be included, a participant needed at least one PBMC sample from before ART initiation plus at least two post-ART samples. Treatment was received in the United States of America by all participants with HIV. Before DNA extraction, cryopreserved samples containing roughly 1-10 million PBMC were thawed and washed. At the time of the earliest PBMC sample for each participant with HIV, ages ranged from about 20 to 54 years. PBMC samples from each participant spanned 1-4 timepoints before ART initiation and 2-8 timepoints after ART initiation, with a median of 7 samples. Serial HIV viral load, CD4+ T-cell count, ART history and demographic data were obtained for every participant. Genomic DNA was extracted from unsorted PBMC with a Qiagen kit on a QIAcube, with processing performed in batches of 12 samples. The CDR3 numbers 15 residues from cysteine through phenylalanine. Only the CDR3 region is kept as DNA, spanning 45 bases read in frame from base 1. The germline V gene provides CDR1 KGHSH and CDR2 LQKENI. V and J are truncated by 2 bases and 6 bases respectively, leaving an intervening sequence of 15 bases.

This entry comes from a study of long-term antiretroviral therapy in people with HIV (dated by TCRdb to between 2020 and 2023). Context from the whole study: Collection of the earliest samples took place about a decade ahead of the 2015 WHO recommendation for immediate ART, at a time when ART was typically delayed until CD4 counts fell. Of the roughly 30 participants with HIV, about twelve were female. No cross-contamination during QIAcube processing was seen in test extractions of a monoclonal T-cell line run alongside around 31 polyclonal samples. The cohort contributed over 150 cryopreserved PBMC samples from fewer than 35 adults with confirmed HIV infection, collected serially over a mean of about six years (range 1-12). A retrospective serial study tested whether changes in peripheral blood TRB repertoire composition and diversity were associated with ART initiation and durable HIV suppression.

Summary of the overall study and its limitations: No data were available on ART adherence, viral resistance or therapy changes, limiting inferences about post-ART repertoire changes. At every time point, the repertoire was dominated by expanded TRB clones first identified before ART initiation, although this dominance fluctuated and, in many PLHIV, declined after ART. Starting ART was linked to a significant rise in TRB diversity, yet even after long-term ART the diversity remained significantly lower than in transplant donor controls. Because PBMC availability was limited, only the TCR beta chain was sequenced, with no alpha chain pairing. Because cell numbers in pre-ART samples were limited, unsorted PBMC were profiled instead of sorted CD4+ and CD8+ T cells. The samples span the years 2004 to 2017, and the ART regimens used may be less effective than current regimens. CDR3 length ranges in HIV repertoires were narrower than in controls, and network structure suggested an antigen-experienced repertoire with only a slight naive shift after ART.

The chain was built from TRBV18 and TRBJ2-3, and the D gene may be TRBD1, 6 bases matching. Specimen: unsorted PBMCs, collected 3.2 years before starting antiretroviral therapy. The clonotype was recovered from a man aged 35-49 years with HIV. The DNA sequence is given as TGTGCCAGCTCACCAGACAGGACCCCCAGGGATACGCAGTATTTT. Translated, it gives CASSPDRTPRDTQYF.